These T cell receptor beta chains were read from a single sample in a study of CD8 T cells in ankylosing spondylitis. One entry per CDR3 protein, called by TCRdb with MiXCR from the 5' RACE reads. Of approximately 350,000 distinct CDR3 sequences listed, 20% to 25% are singletons. The sequenced sample consisted of blood, either unsorted or a sorted T cell fraction (not recorded which). These receptors were taken from a male donor with ankylosing spondylitis or in good health (not recorded which). CDR3s include the opening cysteine and the closing phenylalanine or tryptophan. Fields, in order: D gene, J gene, V gene, clone size, CDR3 DNA, CDR3 protein. A D gene is named only where the DNA matches it firmly. A row's size may be missing; if present it is once, few, many or a size class.

>NA|TRBJ2-4|TRBV12-3/TRBV12-4|NA
TGTACCTTCAGTTTATCAGCGGTGAAGAGGGGGTTCGGCAAAAACATTCAGTACTTC
CTFSLSAVKRGFGKNIQYF
>TRBD2|TRBJ2-5|TRBV6-5|few
TGTGCCAGCAGTTTTTCCCGACTAGCGGGGGAGACCCAGTACTTC
CASSFSRLAGETQYF
>NA|TRBJ2-2|TRBV3-1|many
TGTGCCAGCAGCCAAGAGGCTCTCGACAGTCCTGGAACCGGGGAGCTGTTTTTT
CASSQEALDSPGTGELFF
>NA|TRBJ2-5|TRBV7-9|NA
TGTGCCAGCAGCCCGTCCAACCGGGACTCACAAGAGACCCAGTACTTC
CASSPSNRDSQETQYF
>TRBD2|TRBJ2-3|TRBV4-1|NA
TGCGCCAGCAGCCGAGCGGGGGACCCAGATACGCAGTATTTT
CASSRAGDPDTQYF
>NA|TRBJ2-7|TRBV7-9|NA
TGTGCCAGCAGCCCCCCTGTAGCCCGGTCCTACGAGCAGTACTTC
CASSPPVARSYEQYF
>NA|TRBJ2-7|TRBV5-5|NA
TGTGCCAGCAGCCCGTACCAGTCCGAGCAGTACTTC
CASSPYQSEQYF
>TRBD2|TRBJ2-3|TRBV12-3/TRBV12-4|NA
TGTGCCAGCAGTGCCGGGACTAGCGGGGCCACAGATACGCAGTATTTT
CASSAGTSGATDTQYF
>NA|TRBJ2-7|TRBV7-7|NA
TGTGCTAGCAGCGCGGGACTTACCTACGAGCAGTACTTC
CASSAGLTYEQYF
>TRBD2|TRBJ2-2|TRBV25-1|NA
TGTGCCAGCAGCTTCCTAGCGGGGGAGACCGGGGAGCTGTTTTTT
CASSFLAGETGELFF
>TRBD1|TRBJ2-7|TRBV9|NA
TGTGCCAGCAGCTCAACAGGGGGCAGGGCCTACGAGCAGTACTTC
CASSSTGGRAYEQYF
>NA|TRBJ2-1|TRBV7-9|few
TGTGCCAGCATCTGGAACAGCTCCTACAATGAGCAGTTCTTC
CASIWNSSYNEQFF
>TRBD1|TRBJ2-3|TRBV28|NA
TGTGCCAGCAGTTACTCCGGGACAGGGGAGGCAGATACGCAGTATTTT
CASSYSGTGEADTQYF
>TRBD2|TRBJ2-1|TRBV12-3/TRBV12-4|NA
TGTGCCAGCAGTTTAGCGATGCTAGCGGGAACACTCAATGAGCAGTTCTTC
CASSLAMLAGTLNEQFF
>NA|TRBJ2-1|TRBV30|few
TGTGCCTGGACGGGGAGCTCCTATAATGAGCAGTTCTTC
CAWTGSSYNEQFF